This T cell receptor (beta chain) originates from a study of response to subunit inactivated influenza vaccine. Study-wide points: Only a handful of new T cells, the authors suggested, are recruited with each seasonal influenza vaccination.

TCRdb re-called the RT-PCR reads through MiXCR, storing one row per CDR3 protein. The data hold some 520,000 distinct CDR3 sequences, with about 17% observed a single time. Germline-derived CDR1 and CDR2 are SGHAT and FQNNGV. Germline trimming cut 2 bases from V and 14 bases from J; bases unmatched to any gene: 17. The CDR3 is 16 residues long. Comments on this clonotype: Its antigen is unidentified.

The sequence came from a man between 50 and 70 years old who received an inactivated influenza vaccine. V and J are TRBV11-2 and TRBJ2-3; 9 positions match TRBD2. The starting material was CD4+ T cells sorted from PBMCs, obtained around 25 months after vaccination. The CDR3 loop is CASSLNTLAGTIQTYF. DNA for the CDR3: TGTGCCAGCAGCTTAAACACCCTAGCGGGAACCATCCAGACGTATTTT.